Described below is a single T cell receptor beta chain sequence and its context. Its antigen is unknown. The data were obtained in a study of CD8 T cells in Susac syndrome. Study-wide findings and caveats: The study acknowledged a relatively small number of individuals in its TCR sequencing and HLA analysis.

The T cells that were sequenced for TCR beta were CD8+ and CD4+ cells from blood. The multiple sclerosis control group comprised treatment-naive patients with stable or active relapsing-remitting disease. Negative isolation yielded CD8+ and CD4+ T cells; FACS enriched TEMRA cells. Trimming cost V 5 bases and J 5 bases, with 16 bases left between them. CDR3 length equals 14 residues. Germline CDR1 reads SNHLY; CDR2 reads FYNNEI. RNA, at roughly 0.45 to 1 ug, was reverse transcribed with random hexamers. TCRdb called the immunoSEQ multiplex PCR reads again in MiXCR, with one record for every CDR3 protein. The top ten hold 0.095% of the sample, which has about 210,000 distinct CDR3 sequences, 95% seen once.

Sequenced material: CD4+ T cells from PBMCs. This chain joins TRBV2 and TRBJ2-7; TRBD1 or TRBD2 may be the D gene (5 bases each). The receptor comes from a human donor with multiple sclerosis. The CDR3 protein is CASSLRQGANEQYF. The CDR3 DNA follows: TGTGCCAGCAGTCTCCGCCAGGGAGCAAACGAGCAGTACTTC.